A selection of T cell receptor beta chains follows, all from one sample in a study of cytomegalovirus exposure and HLA in healthy donors. Generated by immunoSEQ multiplex PCR, the TCRdb table keeps only in-frame clones and is missing some. Seen here are about 240,000 clones, over 80% observed once, and the top ten hold 5.4%. The material sequenced was PBMCs. These receptors originate from a woman between 35 and 50 years old in good health and CMV-seropositive. The CDR3 runs from the conserved cysteine through the conserved F or W. A D gene is named only where the DNA matches it firmly. For some rows the clone size is stated as once, few or many, or as a class when expanded; others skip it.

D,size,V,J,length,DNA,CDR3
.,.,TRBV4-2,TRBJ1-2,14,TGTGCCAGCAGCCAAGATACGGCGGCGGGGAGCTACACCTTC,CASSQDTAAGSYTF
.,.,TRBV7-9,TRBJ1-1,14,TGTGCCAGCAGTCGTACGGCGGGGAACACTGAAGCTTTCTTT,CASSRTAGNTEAFF
TRBD2,.,TRBV5-1,TRBJ2-2,14,TGCGCCAGCAGCTGGGGAGGGCAGACCGGGGAGCTGTTTTTT,CASSWGGQTGELFF
TRBD1,.,TRBV5-1,TRBJ1-2,13,TGCGCCAGCAGCGACCGACAGGGGGAGGGCTACACCTTC,CASSDRQGEGYTF
TRBD2,.,TRBV30,TRBJ2-2,15,TGTGCCTGGAGAGAGGCTAGCGGGAGTCCCGGGGAGCTGTTTTTT,CAWREASGSPGELFF
.,.,TRBV27,TRBJ1-6,18,TGTGCCAGCAGCACCACACTGGGAGGTGGGGGGGTTGGATCACCCCTCCACTTT,CASSTTLGGGGVGSPLHF
TRBD1,.,TRBV30,TRBJ1-2,15,TGTGCCTGGAACGTCCTCGGGACAGGGGGGTCTGGCTACACCTTC,CAWNVLGTGGSGYTF
.,once,TRBV7-2,TRBJ1-5,17,TGTGCCAGCAGCTCCATAGCGACTCTGTCCCGCAATCAGCCCCAGCATTTT,CASSSIATLSRNQPQHF
TRBD1,.,TRBV18,TRBJ1-5,15,TGTGCCAGCTCAGAAGGGACAGGGGGCATCCAGCCCCAGCATTTT,CASSEGTGGIQPQHF
.,.,TRBV5-1,TRBJ1-3,14,TGCGCCAGCAGCCCAGGGGTCCCTGGAAACACCATATATTTT,CASSPGVPGNTIYF
.,.,TRBV7-6,TRBJ2-5,13,TGTGCCAGCAGCTTACGCGGTACGGAGACCCAGTACTTC,CASSLRGTETQYF
.,.,TRBV5-1,TRBJ2-7,17,TGCGCCAGCAGCTTGAAAGGGGCCAGTCAAACTTCCTACGAGCAGTACTTC,CASSLKGASQTSYEQYF
.,.,TRBV6-6,TRBJ1-2,15,TGTGCCAGCAACCAACCGGGAGACCCGAACTATGGCTACACCTTC,CASNQPGDPNYGYTF
.,.,TRBV6-5,TRBJ1-6,13,TGTGCCAGCAGTTTGGAGGGGGAGGGACCCCTCCACTTT,CASSLEGEGPLHF
.,.,TRBV10-3,TRBJ1-1,15,TGTGCCATCACTCTCGGCGGGGCCTCGAACACTGAAGCTTTCTTT,CAITLGGASNTEAFF
TRBD1,.,TRBV11-2,TRBJ1-1,13,TGTGCCAGCAGCTTAACAGGGGGACCTGAAGCTTTCTTT,CASSLTGGPEAFF
.,.,TRBV27,TRBJ1-2,14,TGTGCCAGCGGCACAGGGTTTACTAACTATGGCTACACCTTC,CASGTGFTNYGYTF
TRBD1,.,TRBV5-1,TRBJ2-3,15,TGCGCCAGCAGCTTAAGACAGGGGGCAGGAGATACGCAGTATTTT,CASSLRQGAGDTQYF
.,once,TRBV14,TRBJ2-7,13,TGTGCCAGCAGCCAATGGCCGCACTACGAGCAGTACTTC,CASSQWPHYEQYF
TRBD1,.,TRBV7-2,TRBJ1-4,15,TGTGCCAGCAGCTCAGGACAGGTGCCTAATGAAAAACTGTTTTTT,CASSSGQVPNEKLFF
TRBD1,.,TRBV5-1,TRBJ2-7,15,TGCGCCAGCAGCAAACCGGGACAGGGCTTATCCGAGCAGTACTTC,CASSKPGQGLSEQYF
.,.,TRBV6-5,TRBJ1-1,15,TGTGCCAGCAGTTACTCTCGACAACTGAACACTGAAGCTTTCTTT,CASSYSRQLNTEAFF
TRBD1,.,TRBV19,TRBJ2-7,15,TGTGCCAGTAAGAACTCCGGGACAGGGTTCTACGAGCAGTACTTC,CASKNSGTGFYEQYF
.,.,TRBV5-4,TRBJ1-5,13,TGTGCCAGCAGCCCGGGGTGGGATCAGCCCCAGCATTTT,CASSPGWDQPQHF
TRBD1,.,TRBV9,TRBJ1-6,15,TGTGCCAGCAGCTTCGCACAGGGGAGAAATTCACCCCTCCACTTT,CASSFAQGRNSPLHF
.,.,TRBV14,TRBJ1-1,13,TGTGCCAGCAGCCAAGACCCAACCCCTGAAGCTTCCTTT,CASSQDPTPEASF
.,.,TRBV7-9,TRBJ2-3,15,TGTGCCAGCAGCTTTGGAGGGAGAGGCGCAGATACGCAGTATTTT,CASSFGGRGADTQYF
.,few,TRBV2,TRBJ1-1,14,TGTGCCAGCAGTCCCCAAGGACAGACCACTGAAGCTTTCTTT,CASSPQGQTTEAFF
.,.,TRBV1,TRBJ2-5,15,TGCACCAGCAGCCAAGATCGTGTCCACAGGGTGCCTCGGTACTTC,CTSSQDRVHRVPRYF
.,once,TRBV11-1,TRBJ2-1,15,TGTGCCAGCAGCTTAGATCGGGGGGCGGGAAATGAGCAGTTCTTC,CASSLDRGAGNEQFF
.,.,TRBV5-4,TRBJ2-1,16,TGTGCCAGCAGCTTTTGGCGGCCGCAGGGGCACAATGAGCAGTTCTTC,CASSFWRPQGHNEQFF
TRBD1,.,TRBV30,TRBJ1-1,14,TGTGCCTGGATGACCGGGACAGGGAACACTGAAGCTTTCTTT,CAWMTGTGNTEAFF
TRBD1,few,TRBV7-7,TRBJ2-1,15,TGTGCCAGCAGCACAGGACAGGGGATTTTCAATGAGCAGTTCTTC,CASSTGQGIFNEQFF
TRBD1,.,TRBV5-1,TRBJ2-7,15,TGCGCCAGCAGCCCTGGGACAGGAGGGACCTACGAGCAGTACTTC,CASSPGTGGTYEQYF
.,.,TRBV19,TRBJ1-5,13,TGTGCCAGTAGTGGGGGGAGCAATCAGCCCCAGCATTTT,CASSGGSNQPQHF
TRBD1,once,TRBV5-4,TRBJ2-7,13,TGTGCCAGCAGCGTAACAGGGGTCTACGAGCAGTACTTC,CASSVTGVYEQYF
.,.,TRBV28,TRBJ1-1,13,TGTGCCAGCACTCCGGGGGGGCGACCTGAAGCTTTCTTT,CASTPGGRPEAFF
.,.,TRBV11-3,TRBJ1-2,13,TGTGCCAGCAGCTTCCAGGCTGACTATGGCTACACCTTC,CASSFQADYGYTF
TRBD2,.,TRBV5-6,TRBJ2-1,15,TGTGCCAGCAGCTTAGCGACTAGCGGTCACAATGAGCAGTTCTTC,CASSLATSGHNEQFF
TRBD1,.,TRBV11-3,TRBJ1-2,18,TGTGCCAGCAGCTTAGATGTTCTGGGACAGGGGGGGTATGATGGCTACACCTTC,CASSLDVLGQGGYDGYTF
TRBD1,.,TRBV25-1,TRBJ1-2,15,TGTGCCAGCAGTGACACCGGGACAGGGGACTATGGCTACACCTTC,CASSDTGTGDYGYTF
.,.,TRBV18,TRBJ1-1,15,TGTGCCAGCTCACGTCGCGGGGGCAAGAACACTGAAGCTTTCTTT,CASSRRGGKNTEAFF